This T cell receptor (beta chain) came from a study of T cells in Graves' hyperthyroidism and ophthalmopathy. This clonotype was counted many times. Patients having uncontrolled infection, another autoimmune disease, pregnancy or lactation were not included. This CDR3 region has 16 residues. CDR1 SGHDN and CDR2 FVKESK come from the germline V gene. V was pared by 0 bases and J by 1 base, with 3 bases of the junction left unmatched. Amplification of TCR beta CDR3 regions used RNA as the template. During a first-round RT-PCR of the TCR CDR3, the HTBI primer set was used. MiXCR was run by TCRdb on the multiplex PCR reads, yielding one entry per CDR3 protein. There are over 700,000 distinct CDR3 sequences in the sample; 15% to 20% occur only once, and 16% lies in the top ten.

The rearrangement joins TRBV14 to TRBJ2-3; 8 positions match TRBD1. The sample comprised blood. This TCR derives from a woman between 45 and 65 years old with Graves' hyperthyroidism that later progressed to Graves' ophthalmopathy. The CDR3, as DNA: TGTGCCAGCAGCCAAGATGGGGGACAGGGCACAGATACGCAGTATTTT. Translation: CASSQDGGQGTDTQYF. The complete variable domain, with remaining parts taken from reference TRBV14 and TRBJ2-3, reads EAGVTQFPSHSVIEKGQTVTLRCDPISGHDNLYWYRRVMGKEIKFLLHFVKESKQDESGMPNNRFLAERTGGTYSTLKVQPAELEDSGVYFCASSQDGGQGTDTQYFGPGTRLTVL.